These 5 T cell receptor beta chains share one sample of origin, sequenced in a study of T-cell memory formation after mild COVID-19 listed by TCRdb under 2021. Library preparation used 5' RACE. The listed sequencing device is Illumina NovaSeq 6000. The public reads were quality trimmed at Q25 with fastp and then assembled into clones with MiXCR by TCRdb, keeping productive beta chains. Each entry is one CDR3 protein sequence, shown with its most common DNA and genes. This sample has more than 150,000 distinct CDR3 sequences in its table, and approximately 10% of those were observed once. 3% to 4% of the sample rests with the top ten. What was sequenced was PBMCs or a T cell subset sorted from them (not recorded which). These receptors were collected from a man aged 18 to 29 who had mild COVID-19 (a few samples of this study predate the infection). The sample titles of this study are shuffled in the database, so cell type and time point are left out; the donor was told from shared clones.

This clonotype was picked up a small number of times. The J gene is TRBJ1-1, the V gene TRBV5-6; no definite D call. Trimming pared 1 base from V and 4 bases from J, leaving 11 bases between. Germline-derived CDR1 and CDR2 are SGHDT and YYEEEE. This CDR3 contains 14 residues. The DNA of the CDR3 is TGTGCCAGCAGCTTGTTGGCGGTGACCACTGAAGCTTTCTTT. Its translation is CASSLLAVTTEAFF. Based on the CDR3 plus reference TRBV5-6 and TRBJ1-1, the full variable domain is DAGVTQSPTHLIKTRGQQVTLRCSPKSGHDTVSWYQQALGQGPQFIFQYYEEEERQRGNFPDRFSGHQFPNYSSELNVNALLLGDSALYLCASSLLAVTTEAFFGQGTRLTVV.

This chain joins TRBV7-2 and TRBJ1-5; 9 bases match TRBD1. There are 15 residues in the CDR3. From germline, CDR1 is SGHTA and CDR2 FQGNSA. The junction had 8 bases not matched to a gene; V was cut back by 5 bases and J by 6 bases. The CDR3 DNA reads TGTGCCAGCAGCCTTAACAGGGGGCGCGGTCAGCCCCAGCATTTT. Its protein product is CASSLNRGRGQPQHF.

V is TRBV7-2 and J is TRBJ1-5, with 8 bases fitting TRBD1. The CDR3 consists of 16 residues. The V segment lost 0 bases and the J segment 3 bases; nucleotides outside the gene matches: 4. Per germline, CDR1 SGHTA and CDR2 FQGNSA. The CDR3 region has the DNA TGTGCCAGCAGCTTAGCGGCAGGGGGCAACAATCAGCCCCAGCATTTT. Translated: CASSLAAGGNNQPQHF.

There are many counts of this clonotype. V gene TRBV5-1 combines with J gene TRBJ2-1, with TRBD1 matching over 10 bases. Germline V lookup: CDR1 SGHRS, CDR2 YFSETQ. The length of the CDR3 is 15 residues. V dropped 0 bases and J dropped 4; count of bases not matched to a gene: 1. In DNA, the CDR3 is TGCGCCAGCAGCTTGGCGGGACAGGGGTACAATGAGCAGTTCTTC. This encodes CASSLAGQGYNEQFF.

This clonotype was observed at least ten times. The gene calls are TRBV6-2 or TRBV6-3 and TRBJ2-7, with D perhaps being TRBD1 or TRBD2 (6 bases each). Trimming took off 2 bases at V and 3 bases at J, with 17 bases between the two ends. This CDR3 has 16 residues. Germline loops: CDR1 MNHEY, CDR2 SVGEGT. The CDR3 DNA reads as TGTGCCAGCAGTTACGAGGGGGGCTACCGAGTCTACGAGCAGTACTTC. Translated: CASSYEGGYRVYEQYF.